Reported below is one T cell receptor (beta chain). This sample is drawn from a study of T cells after somatic rescue of genetic block. J gave up 2 bases and V 2 bases, and 9 bases lay outside the gene matches. Germline V gene lookup returns CDR1 SGHAT and CDR2 FQNNGV. This CDR3 spans 17 amino acids. Libraries were prepared by immunoSEQ multiplex PCR; TCRdb keeps only in-frame clonotypes and omits some of them. The table shows fewer than 15,000 clones, with over 65% occurring only once. The TCR originated in a boy between 10 and 17 years old. The chain joins TRBV11-2 to TRBJ2-3; TRBD1 matches at 8 bases. The sample taken for sequencing was peripheral blood mononuclear cells (PBMCs). The CDR3 spells CASSLIFSDRDTDTQYF. CDR3 bases: TGTGCCAGCAGCTTAATTTTCTCGGACAGGGACACAGATACGCAGTATTTT.